One TCR beta chain is described in this entry. This specimen comes from a study of metastatic and nonmetastatic thyroid tumors. TCRdb re-analyzed the PCR reads using MiXCR. The sample contains about 93,000 clones, 8.6% of which appear only once. The CDR3 has 15 residues. Trimming removed 7 bases at V and 1 base at J, with 15 bases between. CDR1 is MNHNS, CDR2 SASEGT, per germline. No patient received treatment before thyroid surgery. This receptor was obtained from a female donor with papillary thyroid cancer or a benign thyroid nodule (not recorded which). Some clones in this sample may be carry-over from other donors' samples. The sequenced sample was blood. The chain is built from TRBV6-1 and TRBJ2-3; D not resolved. The CDR3 spells CASTTIRTRTDTQYF. The CDR3, as DNA: TGTGCCAGCACCACAATCAGGACCCGCACAGATACGCAGTATTTT.